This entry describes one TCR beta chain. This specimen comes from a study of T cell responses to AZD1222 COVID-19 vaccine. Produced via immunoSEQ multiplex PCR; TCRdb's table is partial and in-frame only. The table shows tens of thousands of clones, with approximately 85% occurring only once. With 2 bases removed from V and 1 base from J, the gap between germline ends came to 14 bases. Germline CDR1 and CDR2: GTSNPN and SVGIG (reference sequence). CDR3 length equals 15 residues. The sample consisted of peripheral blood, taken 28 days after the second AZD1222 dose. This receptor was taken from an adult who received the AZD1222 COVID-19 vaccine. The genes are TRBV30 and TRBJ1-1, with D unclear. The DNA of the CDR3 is TGTGCCTGGAGTTGGGGTCGCGCTGGGAACACTGAAGCTTTCTTT. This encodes CAWSWGRAGNTEAFF.